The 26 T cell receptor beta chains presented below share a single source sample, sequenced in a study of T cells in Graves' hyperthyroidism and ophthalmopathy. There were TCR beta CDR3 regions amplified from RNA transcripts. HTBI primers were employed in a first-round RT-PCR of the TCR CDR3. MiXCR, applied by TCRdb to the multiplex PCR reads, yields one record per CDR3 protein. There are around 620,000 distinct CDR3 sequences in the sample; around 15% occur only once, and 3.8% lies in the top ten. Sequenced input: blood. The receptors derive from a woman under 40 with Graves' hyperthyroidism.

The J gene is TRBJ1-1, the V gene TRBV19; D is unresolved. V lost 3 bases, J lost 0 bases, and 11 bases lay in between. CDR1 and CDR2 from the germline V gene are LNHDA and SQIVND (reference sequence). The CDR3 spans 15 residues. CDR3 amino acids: CASSINSGMNTEAFF. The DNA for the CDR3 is TGTGCCAGTAGTATTAATTCCGGTATGAACACTGAAGCTTTCTTT.

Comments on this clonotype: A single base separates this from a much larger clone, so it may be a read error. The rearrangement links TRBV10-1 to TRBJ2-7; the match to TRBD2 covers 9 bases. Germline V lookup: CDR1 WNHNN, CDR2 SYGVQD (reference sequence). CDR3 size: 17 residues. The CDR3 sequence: CTSSVSGFGLALYEQYF. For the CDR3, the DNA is TGCACCAGCAGTGTGTCAGGGTTTGGACTAGCGCTCTACGAGCAGTACTTC.

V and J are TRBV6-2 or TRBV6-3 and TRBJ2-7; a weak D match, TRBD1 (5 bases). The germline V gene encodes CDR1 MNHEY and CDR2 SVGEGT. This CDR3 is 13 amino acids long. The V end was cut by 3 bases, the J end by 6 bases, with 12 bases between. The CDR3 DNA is TGTGCCAGCAGTTATCAGGGCCTGAGCGAGCAGTACTTC. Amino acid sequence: CASSYQGLSEQYF.

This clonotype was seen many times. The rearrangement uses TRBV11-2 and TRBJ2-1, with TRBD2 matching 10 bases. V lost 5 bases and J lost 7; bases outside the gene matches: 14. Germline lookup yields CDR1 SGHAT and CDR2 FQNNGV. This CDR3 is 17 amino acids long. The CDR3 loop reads CASSPNPASGSLNEQFF. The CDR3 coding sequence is TGTGCCAGCAGCCCAAACCCAGCTAGCGGGAGTCTAAATGAGCAGTTCTTC.

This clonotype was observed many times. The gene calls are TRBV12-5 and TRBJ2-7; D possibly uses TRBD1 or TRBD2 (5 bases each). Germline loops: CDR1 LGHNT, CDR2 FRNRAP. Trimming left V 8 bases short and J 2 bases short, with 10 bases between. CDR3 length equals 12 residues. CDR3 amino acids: CASTGGTYEQYF. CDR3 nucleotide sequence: TGTGCTAGTACTGGGGGAACCTACGAGCAGTACTTC.

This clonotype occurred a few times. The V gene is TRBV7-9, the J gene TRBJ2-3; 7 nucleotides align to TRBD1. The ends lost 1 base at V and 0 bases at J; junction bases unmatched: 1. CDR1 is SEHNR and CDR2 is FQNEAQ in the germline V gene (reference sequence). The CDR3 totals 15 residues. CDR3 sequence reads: CASSLGGQSTDTQYF. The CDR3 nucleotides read TGTGCCAGCAGCTTAGGGGGACAGAGCACAGATACGCAGTATTTT.

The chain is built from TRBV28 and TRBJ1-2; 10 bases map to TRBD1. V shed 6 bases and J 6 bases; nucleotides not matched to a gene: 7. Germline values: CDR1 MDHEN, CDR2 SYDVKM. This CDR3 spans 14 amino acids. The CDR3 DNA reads TGTGCCAGCAGCGGGGGGACAGGGGTAGATGGCTACACCTTC. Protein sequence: CASSGGTGVDGYTF.

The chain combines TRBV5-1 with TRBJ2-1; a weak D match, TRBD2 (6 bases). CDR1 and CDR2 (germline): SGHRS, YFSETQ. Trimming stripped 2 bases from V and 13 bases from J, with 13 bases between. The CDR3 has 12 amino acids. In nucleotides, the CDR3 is TGCGCCAGCAGCTTTCTAGGAGGGCTCCAGTTCTTC. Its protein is CASSFLGGLQFF.

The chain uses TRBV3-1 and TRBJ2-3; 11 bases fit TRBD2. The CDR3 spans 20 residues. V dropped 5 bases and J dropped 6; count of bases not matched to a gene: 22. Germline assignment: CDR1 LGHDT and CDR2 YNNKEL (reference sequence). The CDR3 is CASSSSLFKLAGDGRDTQYF. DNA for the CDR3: TGTGCCAGCAGCTCCTCTCTCTTTAAACTAGCGGGAGACGGCAGGGATACGCAGTATTTT.

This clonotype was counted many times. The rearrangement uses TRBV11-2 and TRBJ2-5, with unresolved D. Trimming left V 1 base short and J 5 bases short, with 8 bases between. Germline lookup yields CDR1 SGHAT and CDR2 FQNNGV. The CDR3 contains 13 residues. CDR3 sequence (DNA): TGTGCCAGCAGCTTAGGGGGTTATGAGACCCAGTACTTC. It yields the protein CASSLGGYETQYF.

Here the CDR3 reads CASSIVVSGTGELFF. As DNA, the CDR3 is TGTGCCAGTAGTATTGTGGTGTCGGGCACCGGGGAGCTGTTTTTT. This sequence joins TRBV19 and TRBJ2-2; D unclear. This CDR3 contains 15 residues. V lost 3 bases to trimming and J lost 4 bases, with 12 bases between them. Germline V gene data show CDR1 as LNHDA and CDR2 as SQIVND (reference sequence). The whole variable domain, remainder taken from reference TRBV19 and TRBJ2-2, is DGGITQSPKYLFRKEGQNVTLSCEQNLNHDAMYWYRQDPGQGLRLIYYSQIVNDFQKGDIAEGYSVSREKKESFPLTVTSAQKNPTAFYLCASSIVVSGTGELFFGEGSRLTVL.

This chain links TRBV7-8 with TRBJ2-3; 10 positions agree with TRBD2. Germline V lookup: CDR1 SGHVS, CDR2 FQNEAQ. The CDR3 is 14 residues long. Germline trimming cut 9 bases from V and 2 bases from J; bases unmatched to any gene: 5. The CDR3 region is CASLAGGLTDTQYF. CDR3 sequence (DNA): TGTGCCAGTTTAGCGGGAGGCCTCACAGATACGCAGTATTTT.

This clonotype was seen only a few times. The CDR3 coding sequence is TGTGCCAGCAGTGATATATCCGACTACCCCAAAAACATTCAGTACTTC. It specifies CASSDISDYPKNIQYF. The J gene is TRBJ2-4, the V gene TRBV6-1; tentatively, D is TRBD2 (5 bases). This CDR3 has 16 amino acids. With 3 bases removed from V and 2 bases from J, the gap between germline ends came to 14 bases. CDR1 is MNHNS and CDR2 is SASEGT in the germline V gene.

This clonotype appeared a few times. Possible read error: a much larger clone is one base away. CDR3 sequence reads: CASSYDSNYGYTF. In DNA, the CDR3 is TGTGCCAGCAGTTACGACAGCAACTATGGCTACACCTTC. J is TRBJ1-2 and V is TRBV6-8, with a possible D match to TRBD1 (5 bases). The germline CDR1 and CDR2 sequences are MNHGY and SAAAGT. The V gene lost 2 bases and the J gene lost 2 bases, with 6 bases spanning the gap. The CDR3 is 13 residues long.

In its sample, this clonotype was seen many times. DNA of the CDR3: TGTGCCAGCAGCCAGCCACCGGGAGGGGGACAAGAGACCCAGTACTTC. Translating gives CASSQPPGGGQETQYF. The chain uses TRBV6-2 or TRBV6-3 and TRBJ2-5; the match to TRBD2 covers 8 bases. V shed 6 bases, J shed 2 bases, and the junction held 11 bases outside the gene matches. This CDR3 region has 16 residues. CDR1 MNHEY and CDR2 SVGEGT come from the germline V gene.

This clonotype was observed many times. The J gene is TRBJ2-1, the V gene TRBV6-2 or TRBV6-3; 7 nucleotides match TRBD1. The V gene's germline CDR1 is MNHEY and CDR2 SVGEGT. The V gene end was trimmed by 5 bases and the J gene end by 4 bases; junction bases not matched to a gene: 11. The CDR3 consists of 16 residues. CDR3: CASSKADRNGYNEQFF. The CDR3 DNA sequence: TGTGCCAGCAGTAAGGCGGACAGGAATGGATACAATGAGCAGTTCTTC.

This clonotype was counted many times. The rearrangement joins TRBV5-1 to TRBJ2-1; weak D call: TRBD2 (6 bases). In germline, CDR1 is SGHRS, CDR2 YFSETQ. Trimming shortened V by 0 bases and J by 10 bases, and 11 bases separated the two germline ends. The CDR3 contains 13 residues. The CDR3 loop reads CASSLGEAPEQFF. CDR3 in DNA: TGCGCCAGCAGCTTGGGGGAGGCCCCCGAGCAGTTCTTC.

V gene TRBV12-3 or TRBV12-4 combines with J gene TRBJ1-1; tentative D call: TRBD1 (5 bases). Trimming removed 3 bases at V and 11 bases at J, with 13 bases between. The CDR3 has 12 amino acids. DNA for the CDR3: TGTGCCAGCAGTTTGGACATAGCGGATGCTTTCTTT. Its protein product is CASSLDIADAFF.

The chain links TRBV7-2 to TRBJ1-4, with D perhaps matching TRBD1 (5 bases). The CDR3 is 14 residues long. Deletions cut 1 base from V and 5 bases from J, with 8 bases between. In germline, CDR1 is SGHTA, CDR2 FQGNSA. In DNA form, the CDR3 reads TGTGCCAGCAGCTTAGACAGGACGAATGAAAAACTGTTTTTT. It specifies CASSLDRTNEKLFF. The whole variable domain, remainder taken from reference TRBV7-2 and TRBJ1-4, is GAGVSQSPSNKVTEKGKDVELRCDPISGHTALYWYRQSLGQGLEFLIYFQGNSAPDKSGLPSDRFSAERTGGSVSTLTIQRTQQEDSAVYLCASSLDRTNEKLFFGSGTQLSVL.

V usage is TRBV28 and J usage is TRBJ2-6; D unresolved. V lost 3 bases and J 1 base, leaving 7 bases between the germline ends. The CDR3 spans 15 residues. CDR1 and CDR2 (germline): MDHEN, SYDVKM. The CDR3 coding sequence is TGTGCCAGCAGTTTTGCGGAATCTGGGGCCAACGTCCTGACTTTC. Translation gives CASSFAESGANVLTF.

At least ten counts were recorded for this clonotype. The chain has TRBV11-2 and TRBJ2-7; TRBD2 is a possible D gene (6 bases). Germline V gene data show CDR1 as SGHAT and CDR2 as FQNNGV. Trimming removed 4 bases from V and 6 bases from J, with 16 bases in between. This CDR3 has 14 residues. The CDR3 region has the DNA TGTGCCAGCAGCTCAGGAGGGACGGCGGGCGAGCAGTACTTC. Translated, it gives CASSSGGTAGEQYF.

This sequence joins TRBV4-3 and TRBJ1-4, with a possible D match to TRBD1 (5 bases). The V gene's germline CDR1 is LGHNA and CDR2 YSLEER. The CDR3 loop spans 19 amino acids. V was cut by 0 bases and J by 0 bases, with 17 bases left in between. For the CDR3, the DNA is TGCGCCAGCAGCCAAGATCTCCGGTTGATGGGGCCAACTAATGAAAAACTGTTTTTT. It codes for CASSQDLRLMGPTNEKLFF.

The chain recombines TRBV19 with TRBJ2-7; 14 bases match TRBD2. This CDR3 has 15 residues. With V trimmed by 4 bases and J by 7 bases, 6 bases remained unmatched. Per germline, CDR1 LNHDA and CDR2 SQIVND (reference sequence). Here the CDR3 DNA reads TGTGCCAGTAGTACGGGGACTAGCGGGAGTGGAGAGCAGTACTTC. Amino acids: CASSTGTSGSGEQYF. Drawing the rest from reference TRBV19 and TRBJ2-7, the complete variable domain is DGGITQSPKYLFRKEGQNVTLSCEQNLNHDAMYWYRQDPGQGLRLIYYSQIVNDFQKGDIAEGYSVSREKKESFPLTVTSAQKNPTAFYLCASSTGTSGSGEQYFGPGTRLTVT.

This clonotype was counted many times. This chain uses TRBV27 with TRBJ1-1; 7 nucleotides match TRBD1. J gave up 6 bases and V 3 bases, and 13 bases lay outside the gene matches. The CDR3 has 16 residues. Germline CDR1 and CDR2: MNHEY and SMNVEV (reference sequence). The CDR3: CASSFSRGPGPAEAFF. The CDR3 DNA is TGTGCCAGCAGTTTCTCAAGGGGGCCAGGGCCGGCTGAAGCTTTCTTT.

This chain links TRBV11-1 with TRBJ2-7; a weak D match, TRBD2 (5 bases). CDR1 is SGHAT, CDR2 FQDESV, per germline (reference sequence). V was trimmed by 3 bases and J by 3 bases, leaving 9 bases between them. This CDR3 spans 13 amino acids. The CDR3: CASSFRLHYEQYF. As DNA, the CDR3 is TGTGCCAGCAGCTTCCGACTACACTACGAGCAGTACTTC.

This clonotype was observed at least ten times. Here the CDR3 DNA reads TGCAGCGTTAGGGACAGGGGTAGTGACACTGAAGCTTTCTTT. It translates to CSVRDRGSDTEAFF. The chain combines TRBV29-1 with TRBJ1-1; 10 nucleotides agree with TRBD1. With 5 bases clipped from V and 3 bases from J, the junction kept 6 bases outside the gene matches. The germline V gene has CDR1 SQVTM and CDR2 ANQGSEA. The CDR3 extends over 14 amino acids.